This TCR beta chain was identified in a study of OX40 agonist ivuxolimab in advanced cancers. The overall study: Ivuxolimab, an antibody that agonizes OX40 (CD134), was administered to the patients. Ivuxolimab, which patients received intravenously every 2 weeks, was dosed at 0.01 to 10 mg/kg.

Of note for this clone: The antigen is undetermined.

Study-level results: The average count of expanded clones was higher among CD8+ T cells than among CD4+.

Peripheral blood came from all dose cohorts at three timepoints. The CDR3 sequence is 13 residues long. Looked up from germline, CDR1 is ENHRY and CDR2 is SYGVKD. Trimming pared 5 bases from V and 4 bases from J, leaving 10 bases between. Sequencing used immunoSEQ multiplex PCR; TCRdb keeps in-frame clones, though not all of them. The sample contains around 68,000 clones, approximately 89% of which appear only once. This rearrangement joins TRBV10-3 to TRBJ2-3; tentatively, D is TRBD2 (6 bases). Here the sequenced sample was CD4+ or CD8+ T cells sorted from blood, taken in a trial of the OX40 agonist ivuxolimab. This clonotype originated in an adult with an advanced solid tumor such as melanoma, head and neck, liver or kidney cancer. CDR3: CAISLGEADTQYF. As DNA, the CDR3 is TGTGCCATCAGTCTAGGGGAGGCAGATACGCAGTATTTT.